Shown below are 3 T cell receptor beta chains from a single sample sequenced in a study of cytomegalovirus exposure and HLA in healthy donors (dated by TCRdb to between 2016 and 2019). Libraries were constructed by the immunoSEQ multiplex PCR assay. A mixture of 60 forward primers for TCR Vbeta segments and 13 reverse primers for TCR Jbeta segments was used in the multiplex PCR. Not all clones reach the TCRdb copy of this immuneACCESS table, which keeps in-frame sequences only. Checked studies attribute under half of the gap to unresolved V genes and leave the rest unexplained. Across this sample there are roughly 180,000 clones, with 75% to 80% seen only once. The ten largest account for about 14% of the sample. The specimen sequenced was PBMCs. The source of these receptors is a man aged 50-59 years in good health and CMV-seropositive.

The CDR3 spells CASSLGPQASGYTF. In DNA, the CDR3 is TGTGCCAGCAGCTTAGGACCACAGGCTTCTGGCTACACCTTC. V gene TRBV5-6 combines with J gene TRBJ1-2; tentative D call: TRBD1 (5 bases). V lost 2 bases to trimming and J lost 7 bases, with 15 bases between them. This CDR3 has 14 residues. The germline V gene encodes CDR1 SGHDT and CDR2 YYEEEE. The full variable domain, in which reference TRBV5-6 and TRBJ1-2 provide the parts outside the CDR3, is DAGVTQSPTHLIKTRGQQVTLRCSPKSGHDTVSWYQQALGQGPQFIFQYYEEEERQRGNFPDRFSGHQFPNYSSELNVNALLLGDSALYLCASSLGPQASGYTFGSGTRLTVV.

This clone was counted only a few times. V gene TRBV7-9 combines with J gene TRBJ1-6, with 9 bases that match TRBD1. Germline V lookup: CDR1 SEHNR, CDR2 FQNEAQ (reference sequence). The V and J ends lost 5 bases and 2 bases, in that order; junction bases with no gene match: 4. This CDR3 is 16 amino acids long. The CDR3 here is CASSMDRGAYNSPLHF. The CDR3 DNA reads as TGTGCCAGCAGCATGGACAGGGGAGCCTATAATTCACCCCTCCACTTT. Based on the CDR3 plus reference TRBV7-9 and TRBJ1-6, the full variable domain is DTGVSQNPRHKITKRGQNVTFRCDPISEHNRLYWYRQTLGQGPEFLTYFQNEAQLEKSRLLSDRFSAERPKGSFSTLEIQRTEQGDSAMYLCASSMDRGAYNSPLHFGNGTRLTVT.

V is TRBV28 and J is TRBJ2-5; 7 bases line up with TRBD2. V lost 6 bases to trimming and J lost 2 bases; unmatched junction nucleotides: 12. Germline V gives CDR1 MDHEN, CDR2 SYDVKM. The CDR3 length is 16 residues. In DNA form, the CDR3 reads TGTGCCAGCAGAACAAACCAGCGGGGAGATCAAGAGACCCAGTACTTC. This sequence encodes CASRTNQRGDQETQYF.